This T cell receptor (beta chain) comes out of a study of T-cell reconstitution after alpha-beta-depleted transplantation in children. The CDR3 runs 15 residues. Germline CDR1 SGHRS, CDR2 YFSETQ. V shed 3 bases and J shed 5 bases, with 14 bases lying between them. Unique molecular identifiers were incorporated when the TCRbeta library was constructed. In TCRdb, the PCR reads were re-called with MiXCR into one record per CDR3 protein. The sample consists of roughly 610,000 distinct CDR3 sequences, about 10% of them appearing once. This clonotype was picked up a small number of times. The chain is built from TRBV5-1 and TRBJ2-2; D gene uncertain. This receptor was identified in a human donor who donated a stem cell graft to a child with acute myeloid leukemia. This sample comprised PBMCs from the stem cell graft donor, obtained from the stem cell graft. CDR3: CASSSVVMNTGELFF. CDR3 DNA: TGCGCCAGCAGCTCGGTCGTCATGAATACCGGGGAGCTGTTTTTT.